These 5 T cell receptor beta chains share one sample of origin, sequenced in a study of T cells in Graves' hyperthyroidism and ophthalmopathy. TCR beta CDR3 regions were amplified from RNA. HTBI primers drove first-round RT-PCR of the TCR CDR3. TCRdb used MiXCR to reprocess the multiplex PCR reads, holding one entry per CDR3 protein. The sample carries about 300,000 distinct CDR3 sequences, 13% recorded once. The specimen sequenced was blood. These receptors all stem from a young woman with Graves' hyperthyroidism that later progressed to Graves' ophthalmopathy.

This clonotype came up many times. The chain is built from TRBV3-1 and TRBJ2-2, with D perhaps matching TRBD1 (6 bases). V gave up 1 base and J gave up 3 bases, with 9 bases separating them. This CDR3 spans 15 amino acids. Germline CDR1 and CDR2: LGHDT and YNNKEL (reference sequence). CDR3 coding DNA: TGTGCCAGCAGCCAAGCTGGGACACACACCGGGGAGCTGTTTTTT. Protein: CASSQAGTHTGELFF.

Ten or more counts support this clonotype. The chain links TRBV5-8 to TRBJ2-5; D not certain. Germline lookup yields CDR1 SGHTS and CDR2 YDEGEE. This CDR3 region has 14 residues. V was shortened by 3 bases and J by 2 bases, with 11 bases between the two germline ends. The CDR3 spells CASSWGTDQETQYF. In DNA, the CDR3 is TGTGCCAGCAGCTGGGGAACAGATCAAGAGACCCAGTACTTC.

Points on this clonotype: It may be a read error: a sequence one base away is much more abundant. The V gene is TRBV28, the J gene TRBJ2-2, with D perhaps TRBD2 (5 bases). Germline-derived CDR1 and CDR2 are MDHEN and SYDVKM. The CDR3 is made up of 14 amino acids. The CDR3 DNA follows: TGTGCCAGCAGCTCCATTGGAGACACCGGGGAGCTGCTTTTT. Translated: CASSSIGDTGELLF.

This clonotype has ten or more counts. The chain uses TRBV20-1 and TRBJ2-1; a weak D match, TRBD2 (6 bases). V shed 2 bases and J shed 9 bases, with 14 bases lying between them. CDR1 is DFQATT, CDR2 SNEGSKA, per germline (reference sequence). The CDR3 covers 13 residues. The CDR3 DNA sequence: TGCAGTGCTAGAAGTCCCTGGAGGGGTGAGCAGTTCTTC. This codes for CSARSPWRGEQFF.

Many counts were recorded for this clonotype. J is TRBJ1-4 and V is TRBV7-9; TRBD1 is a possible D gene (5 bases). Trimming removed 3 bases at V and 8 bases at J, with 10 bases between. Germline V gene lookup returns CDR1 SEHNR and CDR2 FQNEAQ (reference sequence). This CDR3 is 13 amino acids long. This CDR3 is CASSFQGREKLFF. In DNA form, the CDR3 reads TGTGCCAGCAGCTTTCAGGGCCGGGAAAAACTGTTTTTT.